The clone carrying this T cell receptor (beta chain) was recorded a few times. The antigen remains unidentified. The data stem from a study of response to subunit inactivated influenza vaccine. Study outcomes and limitations: Authors suggested that a seasonal influenza vaccination recruits few new T cells each time.

V gave up 8 bases and J gave up 0 bases, with 8 bases separating them. From germline, CDR1 is WSHSY and CDR2 SAAADI. The CDR3 runs 12 residues. TCRdb analysed the RT-PCR reads with MiXCR anew, one entry per CDR3 protein. There are approximately 490,000 distinct CDR3 sequences in the sample; approximately 7.8% occur only once, and around 13% lies in the top ten. The rearrangement joins TRBV10-2 to TRBJ2-7, with D perhaps TRBD2 (6 bases). Material: PBMCs from blood, obtained roughly 24 months after vaccination. The receptor was isolated from a man between 50 and 69 years old who received an inactivated influenza vaccine. CDR3 sequence: CASGGTSYEQYF. The CDR3 coding sequence is TGCGCCAGCGGGGGGACCTCCTACGAGCAGTACTTC.